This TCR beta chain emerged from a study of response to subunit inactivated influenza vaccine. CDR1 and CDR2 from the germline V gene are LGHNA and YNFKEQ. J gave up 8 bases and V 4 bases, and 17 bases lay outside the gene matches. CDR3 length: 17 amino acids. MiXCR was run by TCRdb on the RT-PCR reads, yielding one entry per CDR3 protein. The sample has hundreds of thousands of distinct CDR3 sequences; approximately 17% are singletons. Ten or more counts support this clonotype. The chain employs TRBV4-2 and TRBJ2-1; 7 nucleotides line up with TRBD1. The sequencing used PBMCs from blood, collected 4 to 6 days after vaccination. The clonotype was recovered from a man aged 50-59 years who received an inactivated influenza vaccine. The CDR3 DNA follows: TGTGCCAGCAGCCCGAGGGCACTGACAGGGTGGGTCGATGAGCAGTTCTTC. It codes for CASSPRALTGWVDEQFF.